The 17 T cell receptor beta chains presented below share a single source sample, sequenced in a study of OX40 agonist ivuxolimab in advanced cancers. Sequencing was performed with immunoSEQ multiplex PCR; in TCRdb, only in-frame clones are kept and a portion is missing. Of 70,000 to 85,000 clones in the sample, 94% were seen once. Specimen: CD4+ or CD8+ T cells sorted from blood, collected in a trial of the OX40 agonist ivuxolimab. The receptors shown here come from an adult with an advanced solid tumor such as melanoma, head and neck, liver or kidney cancer.

CDR3 coding DNA: TGTGCCAGCACTAGAACTAGCACAGATACGCAGTATTTT. Translation gives CASTRTSTDTQYF. This chain links TRBV2 with TRBJ2-3; D uncertain. The V gene's germline CDR1 is SNHLY and CDR2 FYNNEI. Trimming shortened V by 7 bases and J by 0 bases, and 8 bases separated the two germline ends. CDR3 length equals 13 residues.

The chain has TRBV27 and TRBJ2-7; D gene ambiguous. CDR1 MNHEY and CDR2 SMNVEV come from the germline V gene (reference sequence). The CDR3 extends over 15 amino acids. V was cut by 2 bases and J by 0 bases, with 11 bases left in between. CDR3 sequence (DNA): TGTGCCAGCAGTTTAAATAGGGCCCTCTCCTACGAGCAGTACTTC. Encoded protein: CASSLNRALSYEQYF.

This chain joins TRBV12-5 and TRBJ2-2; 8 positions match TRBD1. V dropped 10 bases and J dropped 4; count of bases not matched to a gene: 2. Germline CDR1 LGHNT, CDR2 FRNRAP. This CDR3 contains 12 residues. The CDR3 region has the DNA TGTGCTATCAGGGGGCTCACCGGGGAGCTGTTTTTT. The encoded protein is CAIRGLTGELFF.

The chain recombines TRBV6-5 with TRBJ2-6; D call uncertain. This CDR3 is 14 amino acids long. In germline, CDR1 is MNHEY, CDR2 SVGAGI. V was shortened by 5 bases and J by 4 bases, with 9 bases between the two germline ends. The DNA of the CDR3 is TGTGCCAGCAGTATTCTTCAGGGGGCCAACGTCCTGACTTTC. Translation: CASSILQGANVLTF.

The J gene is TRBJ1-2, the V gene TRBV5-1, with a weak D call TRBD1 (6 bases). Germline lookup yields CDR1 SGHRS and CDR2 YFSETQ. The CDR3 has 13 amino acids. V lost 4 bases, J lost 5 bases, and 12 bases lay in between. The CDR3 DNA sequence: TGCGCCAGCAGCCCCCCGGGGGCATATGGCTACACCTTC. Translation gives CASSPPGAYGYTF.

The rearrangement links TRBV7-2 to TRBJ1-1, with a weak D call TRBD1 (6 bases). The germline V gene has CDR1 SGHTA and CDR2 FQGNSA. V lost 3 bases to trimming and J lost 4 bases, with 9 bases between them. CDR3 length: 13 amino acids. CDR3 DNA sequence: TGTGCCAGCAGCTTCAGGGGAGGCACTGAAGCTTTCTTT. Its protein is CASSFRGGTEAFF.

The rearrangement uses TRBV19 and TRBJ2-2; 15 bases fit TRBD2. The germline V gene has CDR1 LNHDA and CDR2 SQIVND (reference sequence). The CDR3 totals 19 residues. Trimming took 7 bases from V and 4 from J; bases not matched to a gene: 13. CDR3 in amino acids: CASTTPGLAGGKGTGELFF. CDR3 nucleotides: TGTGCCAGTACCACTCCGGGACTAGCGGGAGGAAAAGGCACCGGGGAGCTGTTTTTT.

This clone appeared once. The V and J genes are TRBV11-2 and TRBJ2-1, with 11 bases that match TRBD2. Trimming took 3 bases from V and 6 from J; bases not matched to a gene: 7. The length of the CDR3 is 16 residues. CDR1 is SGHAT and CDR2 is FQNNGV in the germline V gene. The CDR3, as DNA: TGTGCCAGCAGCTTCGGGCTAGCGGGAGGTATCAATGAGCAGTTCTTC. It is translated as CASSFGLAGGINEQFF.

CDR3 in DNA: TGTGCCAGCAGCACCGTGTGGGGGTTAGAAGCTTTCTTT. Protein: CASSTVWGLEAFF. V and J are TRBV27 and TRBJ1-1; D may be TRBD1 (5 bases). From germline, CDR1 is MNHEY and CDR2 SMNVEV (reference sequence). V gave up 6 bases and J gave up 8 bases, with 16 bases separating them. CDR3 size: 13 residues.

This sequence joins TRBV14 and TRBJ1-3; D not resolved. The CDR3 has 17 amino acids. V was pared by 0 bases and J by 2 bases, with 14 bases between. Germline V lookup: CDR1 SGHDN, CDR2 FVKESK. CDR3 nucleotide sequence: TGTGCCAGCAGCCAAGATTGGGCAGCCAGAGCTGGAAACACCATATATTTT. This codes for CASSQDWAARAGNTIYF.

The CDR3 spells CASSRTGAEWRNYGYTF. The DNA of the CDR3 is TGTGCCAGCAGCCGTACGGGGGCAGAATGGCGGAACTATGGCTACACCTTC. The chain uses TRBV27 and TRBJ1-2; D is perhaps TRBD1 (6 bases). The germline V gene encodes CDR1 MNHEY and CDR2 SMNVEV (reference sequence). CDR3 length: 17 residues. V gave up 6 bases and J gave up 2 bases, with 22 bases separating them.

This clone was seen only once. This sample also contains other DNA sequences that code for the same CDR3. This chain joins TRBV27 and TRBJ2-3; 14 bases fit TRBD2. The V segment lost 2 bases and the J segment 5 bases; nucleotides outside the gene matches: 0. There are 15 residues in the CDR3. Germline V gene data show CDR1 as MNHEY and CDR2 as SMNVEV (reference sequence). The CDR3 DNA follows: TGTGCCAGCAGTTTAGGGACTAGCGGGAGAGATACGCAGTATTTT. Its protein is CASSLGTSGRDTQYF.

In regard to this clone: The same CDR3 arises from other DNA sequences in this sample as well. The chain employs TRBV9 and TRBJ2-7, with no clear D. Germline loops: CDR1 SGDLS, CDR2 YYNGEE. V lost 3 bases and J lost 0, with 4 bases in between. The CDR3 is 12 amino acids. The CDR3 nucleotides read TGTGCCAGCAGCGGCGACTCCTACGAGCAGTACTTC. Its protein is CASSGDSYEQYF.

This rearrangement joins TRBV4-3 to TRBJ2-7, with 12 positions matching TRBD2. Germline V lookup: CDR1 LGHNA, CDR2 YSLEER. V was pared by 0 bases and J by 4 bases, with 7 bases of the junction left unmatched. The CDR3 runs 17 residues. The CDR3 here is CASSQEWLTSGSYEQYF. CDR3 nucleotide sequence: TGCGCCAGCAGCCAAGAGTGGCTGACTAGCGGGAGTTACGAGCAGTACTTC.

CDR3 sequence (DNA): TGTGCCAGCAGTCTCACTAGCGGGGCTTACAATGAGCAGTTCTTC. Amino acid sequence: CASSLTSGAYNEQFF. The rearrangement uses TRBV28 and TRBJ2-1; TRBD2 agrees at 10 bases. Per the germline V gene, CDR1 is MDHEN and CDR2 is SYDVKM. The CDR3 is made up of 15 amino acids. V was clipped by 5 bases and J by 4 bases; unmatched bases: 5. The whole variable domain, filled in from reference TRBV28 and TRBJ2-1, reads DVKVTQSSRYLVKRTGEKVFLECVQDMDHENMFWYRQDPGLGLRLIYFSYDVKMKEKGDIPEGYSVSREKKERFSLILESASTNQTSMYLCASSLTSGAYNEQFFGPGTRLTVL.

This chain's CDR3 is CASSYIQEGGNQPQHF. The CDR3 coding sequence is TGTGCCAGCAGCTACATTCAGGAAGGCGGCAATCAGCCCCAGCATTTT. V gene TRBV11-2 combines with J gene TRBJ1-5; D is ambiguous. This CDR3 region has 16 residues. Germline CDR1 SGHAT, CDR2 FQNNGV. The V end lost 4 bases, the J end lost 2 bases, and 15 bases lay between the germline ends. Supplemented by reference TRBV11-2 and TRBJ1-5, the full variable domain reads EAGVAQSPRYKIIEKRQSVAFWCNPISGHATLYWYQQILGQGPKLLIQFQNNGVVDDSQLPKDRFSAERLKGVDSTLKIQPAKLEDSAVYLCASSYIQEGGNQPQHFGDGTRLSIL.

The rearrangement links TRBV5-4 to TRBJ2-3; D is perhaps TRBD1 (6 bases). CDR1 and CDR2 (germline): SGHNT, YYREEE (reference sequence). The V and J ends lost 3 bases and 3 bases respectively, with 14 bases between them. There are 15 residues in the CDR3. The CDR3 nucleotides are TGTGCCAGCAGCTCCCCCGGGACAACAACAGATACGCAGTATTTT. Amino acids: CASSSPGTTTDTQYF.